This T cell receptor (beta chain) comes out of a study of human T cells and chemical hapten exposure. With 6 bases removed from V and 7 bases from J, the gap between germline ends came to 15 bases. Germline CDR1 reads MNHNS; CDR2 reads SASEGT. The CDR3 spans 13 residues. This clonotype was observed once. TCRdb re-called the RACE reads with MiXCR, one entry per CDR3 protein. In the table there are about 160,000 distinct CDR3 sequences, roughly 26% of which are singletons. Regarding time point: patch test 3, about 24 weeks after DPC sensitization. The treatment here: therapeutic diphenylcyclopropenone sensitization with weekly scalp DPC. Total RNA was isolated from unfractionated whole blood.

V is TRBV6-1 and J is TRBJ1-2, with D possibly TRBD1 on 5 matching bases. This clonotype originated in a young woman with alopecia areata. Some clones in this sample may be carry-over from other donors' samples. The sample was whole blood, taken in connection with sensitization to the hapten diphenylcyclopropenone (DPC). CDR3 in amino acids: CASSKGEQLGYTF. The CDR3, as DNA: TGTGCCAGCAGCAAAGGGGAACAGCTTGGCTACACCTTC.